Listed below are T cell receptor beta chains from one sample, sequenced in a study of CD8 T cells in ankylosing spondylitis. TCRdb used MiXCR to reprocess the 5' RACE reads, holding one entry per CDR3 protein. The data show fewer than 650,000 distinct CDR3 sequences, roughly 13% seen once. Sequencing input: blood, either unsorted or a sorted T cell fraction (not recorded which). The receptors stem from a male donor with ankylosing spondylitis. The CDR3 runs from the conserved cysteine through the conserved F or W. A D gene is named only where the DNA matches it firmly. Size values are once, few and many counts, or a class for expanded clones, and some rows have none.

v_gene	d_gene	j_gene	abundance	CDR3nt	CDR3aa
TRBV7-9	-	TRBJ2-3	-	TGTGCCAGCAGCTCCGGGCCTGAGGGAGATACGCAGTATTTT	CASSSGPEGDTQYF
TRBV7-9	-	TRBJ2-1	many	TGTGCCAGCAGCCCCGCAGGTGTCCCCTACAATGAGCAGTTCTTC	CASSPAGVPYNEQFF
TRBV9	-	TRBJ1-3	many	TGTGCCAGCAGCGTATCAAAGGGGTTTTACTCTGGAAACACCATATATTTT	CASSVSKGFYSGNTIYF
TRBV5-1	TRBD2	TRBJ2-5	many	TGCGCCAGCAGCTTGACTAGCGGGTTTCAAGAGACCCAGTACTTC	CASSLTSGFQETQYF
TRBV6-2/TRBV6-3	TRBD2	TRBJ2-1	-	TGTGCCAGCAGTAGCGGGAGTCACAATGAGCAGTTCTTC	CASSSGSHNEQFF
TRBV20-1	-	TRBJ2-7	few	TGCAGTGCTAGAGATCTTAGGGGGGCGGACTACGAGCAGTACTTC	CSARDLRGADYEQYF
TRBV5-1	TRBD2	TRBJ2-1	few	TGCGCCAGCAGCTTGGAGCCTCTGGCGGGAGTGAATGAGCAGTTCTTC	CASSLEPLAGVNEQFF
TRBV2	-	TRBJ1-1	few	TGTGCCAGCAGTTGGAGCCCCATGAACACTGAAGCTTTCTTT	CASSWSPMNTEAFF
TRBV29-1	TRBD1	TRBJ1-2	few	TGCAGCGTCATTCAGGGGGCAGAGGGCTACACCTTC	CSVIQGAEGYTF
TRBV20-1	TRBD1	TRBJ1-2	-	TGCAGTGCTAGTCAGGGACAGGGGTTTTATGGCTACACCTTC	CSASQGQGFYGYTF
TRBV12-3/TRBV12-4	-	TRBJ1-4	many	TGTGCCAGCAGAGGGACCCCGGGGGAAAAACTGTTTTTT	CASRGTPGEKLFF
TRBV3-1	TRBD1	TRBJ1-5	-	TGTGCCAGCGGCCAAGATCCCGGACAGGGGGCAGGCAATCAGCCCCAGCATTTT	CASGQDPGQGAGNQPQHF
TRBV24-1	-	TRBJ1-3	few	TGTGCCACCAGTGATTCCCCGGCTGGAAACACCATATATTTT	CATSDSPAGNTIYF
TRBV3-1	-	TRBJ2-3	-	TGTGCCAGCAGCCAAGCGGGGGGCAGAACCTCCACAGATACGCAGTATTTT	CASSQAGGRTSTDTQYF
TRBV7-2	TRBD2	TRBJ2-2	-	TGTGCCAGCAGCTGGACTAGCGGGTTCACCGGGGAGCTGTTTTTT	CASSWTSGFTGELFF
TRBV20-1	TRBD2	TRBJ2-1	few	TGCAGTGCTAGGCCCGGGACTAGCTCTGAGCAGTTCTTC	CSARPGTSSEQFF
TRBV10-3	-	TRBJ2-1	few	TGTGCCATCAGTGAGTTGGGAGTAGAATACAATGAGCAGTTCTTC	CAISELGVEYNEQFF
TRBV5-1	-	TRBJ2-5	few	TGCGCCAGCAGCTTTGGCCAGCAGACGCCAGAGACCCAGTACTTC	CASSFGQQTPETQYF
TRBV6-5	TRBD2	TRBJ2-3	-	TGTGCCAGCAGTTTATGGGGGAGGGCCCTGGATACGCAGTATTTT	CASSLWGRALDTQYF
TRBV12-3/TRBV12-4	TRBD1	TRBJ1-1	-	TGTGCCAGCAGTCCCGGGACAGCTACTGAAGCTTTCTTT	CASSPGTATEAFF
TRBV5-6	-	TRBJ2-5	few	TGTGCCAGCAGCTCACTGATAGACAGGTACCAAGAGACCCAGTACTTC	CASSSLIDRYQETQYF
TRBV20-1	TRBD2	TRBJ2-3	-	TGCAGTGTAGCGGGGTTCTCGGGCACAGATACGCAGTATTTT	CSVAGFSGTDTQYF
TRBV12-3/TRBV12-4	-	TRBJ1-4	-	TGTGCCAGCACTCTGGGGGAGACTAATGAAAAACTGTTTTTT	CASTLGETNEKLFF
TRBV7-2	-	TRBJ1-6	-	TGTGCCAGCAGCCGAGGGTATTCAAATTCACCCCTCCACTTT	CASSRGYSNSPLHF
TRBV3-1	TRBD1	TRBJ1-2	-	TGTGCCAGCAGCCCCTACACGGCAGGGGGTTATGGCTACACCTTC	CASSPYTAGGYGYTF
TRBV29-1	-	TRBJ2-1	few	TGCAGCGTTACGAATCTAGGGGATGAGCAGTTCTTC	CSVTNLGDEQFF
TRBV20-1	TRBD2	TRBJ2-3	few	TGCAGTGCTAGAGATCCTGAACTAGCGAGCACAGATACGCAGTATTTT	CSARDPELASTDTQYF
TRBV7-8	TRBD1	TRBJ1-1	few	TGTGCCAGCAGCCCTCGACAGGGAGCCGGCGACACTGAAGCTTTCTTT	CASSPRQGAGDTEAFF
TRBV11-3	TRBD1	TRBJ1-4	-	TGTGCCAGCAGCCCCGACAGGGCTGTTAGTGAAAAACTGTTTTTT	CASSPDRAVSEKLFF
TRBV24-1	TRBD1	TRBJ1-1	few	TGTGCCACCAGTGATACCAGGACAGGGCGGAGTCGGGCTTTCTTT	CATSDTRTGRSRAFF
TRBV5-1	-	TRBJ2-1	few	TGCGCCAGCAGCTTGGCGGCCAACTACAATGAGCAGTTCTTC	CASSLAANYNEQFF
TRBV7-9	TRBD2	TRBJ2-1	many	TGTGCCAGCAGCTTATTAGAGCGGGAGAATACTGGGTTCTTC	CASSLLERENTGFF
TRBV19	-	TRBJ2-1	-	TGTGCCAGTAGTATTGCGGCCAGGGCCCCCGATGAGCAGTTCTTC	CASSIAARAPDEQFF
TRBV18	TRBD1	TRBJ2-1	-	TGTGCCAGCTCACCACCGAGAGGACAGGGGGACCCTCGGTACAATGAGCAGTTCTTC	CASSPPRGQGDPRYNEQFF
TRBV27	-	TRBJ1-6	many	TGTGCCAGCAGTTTATCGATCTTAGGGGTTAATTCACCCCTCCACTTT	CASSLSILGVNSPLHF
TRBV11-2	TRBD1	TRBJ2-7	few	TGTGCCAGCAGCTTAGATCTTGTAACAGGGGGACACGAGCAGTACTTC	CASSLDLVTGGHEQYF
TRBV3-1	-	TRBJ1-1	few	TGTGCCAGCAGCCCGTTACAGCGTCGGGCTGAAGCTTTCTTT	CASSPLQRRAEAFF
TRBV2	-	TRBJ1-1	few	TGTGCCAGCAGTGTAAGGGGTGAGAACACTGAAGCTTTCTTT	CASSVRGENTEAFF
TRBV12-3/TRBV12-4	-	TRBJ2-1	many	TGTGCCAGCAGTTTAGCGGTTCTGATCCGGGCCAATGAGCAGTTCTTC	CASSLAVLIRANEQFF
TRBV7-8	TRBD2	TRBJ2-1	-	TGTGCCAGCAGCTTAGGATGGGGAGGGCCGAGCTCCTACAATGAGCAGTTCTTC	CASSLGWGGPSSYNEQFF
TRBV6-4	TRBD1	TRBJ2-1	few	TGTGCCAGCAGTGAATTGGGACAGGTCAATGAGCAGTTCTTC	CASSELGQVNEQFF
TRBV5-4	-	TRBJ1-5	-	TGTGCCAGCAGCTTGTGGGGGTCTGGCAATCAGCCCCAGCATTTT	CASSLWGSGNQPQHF
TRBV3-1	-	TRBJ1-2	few	TGTGCCAGCAGCCCCCGGGGTAATCCTAACTATGGCTACACCTTC	CASSPRGNPNYGYTF
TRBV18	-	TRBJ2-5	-	TGTGCCAGCTCACCACAGGGTAGGGGGACCCAGTACTTC	CASSPQGRGTQYF
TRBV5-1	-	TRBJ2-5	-	TGCGCCAGCAGCTTGAATAGCAGGACGGGAGAGACCCAGTACTTC	CASSLNSRTGETQYF